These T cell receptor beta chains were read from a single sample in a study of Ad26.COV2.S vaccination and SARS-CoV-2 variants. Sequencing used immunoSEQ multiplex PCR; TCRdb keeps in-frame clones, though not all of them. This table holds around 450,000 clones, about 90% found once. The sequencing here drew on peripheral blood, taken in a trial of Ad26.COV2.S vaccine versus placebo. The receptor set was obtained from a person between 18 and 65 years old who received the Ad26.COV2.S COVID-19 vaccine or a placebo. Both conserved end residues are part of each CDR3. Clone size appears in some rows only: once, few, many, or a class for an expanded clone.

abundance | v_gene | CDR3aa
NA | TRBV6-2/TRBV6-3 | CASSYSTGVSTDTQYF
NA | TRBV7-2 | CASSLGAGGELFF
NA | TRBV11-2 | CASSWGGNQETQYF
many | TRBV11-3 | CASSLEGDSGNTIYF
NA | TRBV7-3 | CASSLTIATGELFF
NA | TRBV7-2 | CASSLGKNIQYF
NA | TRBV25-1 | CASRPPGQGWMTGELFF
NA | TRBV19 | CASSRGGGQGDTQYF
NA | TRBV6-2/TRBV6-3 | CASSYLGSSYNSPLHF
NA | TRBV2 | CASRGTSGSNEQFF
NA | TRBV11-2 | CASSYGQGGETQYF
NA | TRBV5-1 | CASGRDPNTGELFF
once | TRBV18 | CASSPQGQGNTGELFF
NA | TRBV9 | CASSVGQGENTIYF
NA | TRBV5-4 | CASSIQAGETQYF
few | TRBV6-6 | CACGRGPHGYTF
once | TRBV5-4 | CASSLGLDYNEQFF
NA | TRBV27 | CASSPRVSNREGQPQHF
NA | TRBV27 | CASRVNGADTQYF
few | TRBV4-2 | CASSQDQRQGNQPQHF
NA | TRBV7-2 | CASSLASSPGTGELFF
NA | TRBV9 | CASSIARDRVDNEQFF
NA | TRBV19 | CASSRDNNSPLHF
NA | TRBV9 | CASSGGTRQGGGNYGYTF
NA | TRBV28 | CASSRAIEQYF
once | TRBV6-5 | CATKITHGNTGELFF
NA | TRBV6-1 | CASSDGAGMGYEQYF
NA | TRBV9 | CASSVRGLADEQYF
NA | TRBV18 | CASSPFEIGNTEAFF
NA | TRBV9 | CASSVSGGDYGYTF
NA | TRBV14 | CASSQDIWGTVSYEQYF
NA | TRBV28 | CASSLFLAGAYNEQFF
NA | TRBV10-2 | CASSEYGARFTEAFF
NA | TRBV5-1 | CASSSTPGTGSHTIYF
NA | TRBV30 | CAWSLQGNTEAFF
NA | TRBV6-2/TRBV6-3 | CASSLEREETLYNEQFF
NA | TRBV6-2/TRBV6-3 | CASSSGTSGRGTDTQYF
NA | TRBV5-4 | CASSLAPRGGETQYF
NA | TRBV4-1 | CASSQDFLAGYEQYF
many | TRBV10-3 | CASQRELAGELFF
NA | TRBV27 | CASSPFGQGRFQPQHF
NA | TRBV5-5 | CASSSTGGFYEQYF
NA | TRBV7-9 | CASRPTTNTGELFF
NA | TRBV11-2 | CASRGGASGSYEQYF
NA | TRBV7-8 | CASSLVTINKPSYEQYF
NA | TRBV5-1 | CASSSTGGGVGEQFF
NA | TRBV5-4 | CASSPPTSGRGNEQFF
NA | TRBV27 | CASSFSVETTDTQYF
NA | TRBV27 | CASSSTPAKRAFF
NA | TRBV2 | CASSEQAYEQYF
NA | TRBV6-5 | CASKRGWTGELFF
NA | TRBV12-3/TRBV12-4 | CASSLDPGHEQYF
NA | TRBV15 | CATSRGSGTGNTIYF